Listed below are T cell receptor beta chains from one sample, sequenced in a study of blood T cell repertoires in COVID-19. Measured with immunoSEQ multiplex PCR; TCRdb has only the in-frame clones, and not every one. The table has hundreds of thousands of clones, approximately 82% seen once. Sequencing used peripheral blood. These receptors were obtained from an elderly woman with acute or convalescent COVID-19. Both conserved end residues are part of each CDR3. The D gene is left open where the match is weak. A row's size may be missing; if present it is once, few, many or a size class.

abundance	d_gene	v_gene	j_gene	CDR3nt	CDR3aa
.	.	TRBV21-1	TRBJ1-5	TGTGCCAGCAGCACCGGACAGGGGTCTAATCAGCCCCAGCATTTT	CASSTGQGSNQPQHF
.	.	TRBV6-5	TRBJ1-5	TGTGCCAGCAGCCCCCTGGGCAACAATCAGCCCCAGCATTTT	CASSPLGNNQPQHF
.	.	TRBV19	TRBJ1-2	TGTGCCAGTACACGCACGGGTCGCTATGGCTACACCTTC	CASTRTGRYGYTF
.	TRBD2	TRBV3-1/TRBV3-2	TRBJ2-1	TGTGCCAGCAGCCCACGGGGGGGGCTCGCGAATGAGCAGTTCTTC	CASSPRGGLANEQFF
.	.	TRBV15	TRBJ1-1	TGTGCCACCAGCAGACAGTACACGAACACTGAAGCTTTCTTT	CATSRQYTNTEAFF
.	.	TRBV28	TRBJ2-6	TGTGCCAGCAGCTCTACCCGACAGGCAAGGGGGGCCAACGTCCTGACTTTC	CASSSTRQARGANVLTF
.	.	TRBV7-2	TRBJ2-5	TGTGCCAGCAGCTTAGAGGTTGCTGCGGCGGCGACCCAGTACTTC	CASSLEVAAAATQYF
.	.	TRBV7-8	TRBJ1-1	TGTGCCAGCACCTGGGGGGGCATCGACACTGAAGCTTTCTTT	CASTWGGIDTEAFF
few	.	TRBV19	TRBJ2-7	TGTGCCAGTAGTACCCAGGGTTTGGGGCCCTACGAGCAGTACTTC	CASSTQGLGPYEQYF
.	TRBD2	TRBV7-7	TRBJ2-1	TGTGCCAGCAGCTCCTTAAGCGGGGGGGCTAATGAGCAGTTCTTC	CASSSLSGGANEQFF
.	.	TRBV21-1	TRBJ1-3	TGTGCCAGAGGACGAGCGGACCTAACCTCTGGAAACACCATATATTTT	CARGRADLTSGNTIYF
few	.	TRBV2	TRBJ1-3	TGTGCCAGCAGACAGGGAAGTGAAAACACCATATATTTT	CASRQGSENTIYF
.	TRBD1	TRBV6-5	TRBJ1-2	TGTGCCAGCAGGACAGGGGGGCAATGGTATGGCTACACCTTC	CASRTGGQWYGYTF
.	.	TRBV9	TRBJ1-5	TGTGCCAGCAGCCCCGGCGTACAGGATAATCAGCCCCAGCATTTT	CASSPGVQDNQPQHF
.	TRBD2	TRBV11-2	TRBJ2-1	TGTGCCAGCAGCTTCGGGGGACTAGCGGACAGTGTAACCTACAATGAGCAGTTCTTC	CASSFGGLADSVTYNEQFF
.	TRBD2	TRBV6-4	TRBJ2-3	TGTGCCAGCAGTGATAGCGGGGGTAGCACAGATACGCAGTATTTT	CASSDSGGSTDTQYF
once	.	TRBV11-2	TRBJ1-2	TGTGCCAGCAGCTTCAGGGATTATGGCTACACCTTC	CASSFRDYGYTF
.	.	TRBV4-3	TRBJ1-2	TGCGCCAGCAGCCAAGATGTAGGACAGAAGTATGGCTACACCTTC	CASSQDVGQKYGYTF
.	.	TRBV5-4	TRBJ2-5	TGTGCCAGCAGCTTGGACTTGACAGCCGGCGAGACCCAGTACTTC	CASSLDLTAGETQYF
once	TRBD1	TRBV28	TRBJ1-4	TGTGCCAGCAACGCCCCGGGACAGGGAAATGAAAAACTGTTTTTT	CASNAPGQGNEKLFF
.	.	TRBV6-5	TRBJ1-3	TGTGCCAGCAGTCCCAAGAGCTCTGGAAACACCATATATTTT	CASSPKSSGNTIYF
.	TRBD1	TRBV5-5	TRBJ1-1	TGTGCCAGCAGTTATAGACAGGGGATGAACACTGAAGCTTTCTTT	CASSYRQGMNTEAFF